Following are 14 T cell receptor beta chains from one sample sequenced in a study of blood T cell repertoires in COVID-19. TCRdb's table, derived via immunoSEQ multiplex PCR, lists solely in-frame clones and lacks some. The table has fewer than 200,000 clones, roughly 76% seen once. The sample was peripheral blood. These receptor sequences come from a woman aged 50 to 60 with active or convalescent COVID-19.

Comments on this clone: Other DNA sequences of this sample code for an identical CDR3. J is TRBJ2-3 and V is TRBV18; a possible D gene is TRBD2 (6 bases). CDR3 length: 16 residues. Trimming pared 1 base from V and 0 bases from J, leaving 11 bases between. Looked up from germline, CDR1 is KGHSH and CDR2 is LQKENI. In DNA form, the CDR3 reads TGTGCCAGCTCACCACGTGGTAGCGGTAGCACAGATACGCAGTATTTT. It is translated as CASSPRGSGSTDTQYF. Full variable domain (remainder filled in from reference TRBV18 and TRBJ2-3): NAGVMQNPRHLVRRRGQEARLRCSPMKGHSHVYWYRQLPEEGLKFMVYLQKENIIDESGMPKERFSAEFPKEGPSILRIQQVVRGDSAAYFCASSPRGSGSTDTQYFGPGTRLTVL.

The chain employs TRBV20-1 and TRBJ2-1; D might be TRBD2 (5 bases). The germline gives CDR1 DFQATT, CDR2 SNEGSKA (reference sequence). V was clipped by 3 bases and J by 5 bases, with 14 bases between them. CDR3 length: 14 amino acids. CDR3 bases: TGCAGTGCTAGTGGTGGGAGATGGAACAATGAGCAGTTCTTC. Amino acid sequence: CSASGGRWNNEQFF.

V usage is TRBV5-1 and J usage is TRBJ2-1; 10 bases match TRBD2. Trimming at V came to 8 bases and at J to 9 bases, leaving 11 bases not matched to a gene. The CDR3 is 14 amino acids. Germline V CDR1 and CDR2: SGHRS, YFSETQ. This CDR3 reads CASRSGRAEGEQFF. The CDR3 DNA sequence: TGCGCCAGTCGAAGCGGGAGGGCCGAAGGTGAGCAGTTCTTC. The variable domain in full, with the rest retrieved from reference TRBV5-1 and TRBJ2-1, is KAGVTQTPRYLIKTRGQQVTLSCSPISGHRSVSWYQQTPGQGLQFLFEYFSETQRNKGNFPGRFSGRQFSNSRSEMNVSTLELGDSALYLCASRSGRAEGEQFFGPGTRLTVL.

This chain's CDR3 is CASSQARGETQYF. The CDR3 DNA is TGTGCCAGCAGCCAAGCCAGGGGAGAGACCCAGTACTTC. The genes are TRBV3-1 (or the pseudogene TRBV3-2) and TRBJ2-5, with D possibly TRBD1 on 6 matching bases. Germline lookup yields CDR1 LGHDT and CDR2 YNNKEL (reference sequence). Trimming took off 1 base at V and 4 bases at J, with 7 bases between the two ends. The CDR3 is 13 amino acids.

The CDR3 DNA sequence: TGTGCCAGCGGATTTTTTACAGGGGTGATTCCTGGGGCCAACGTCCTGACTTTC. Translation: CASGFFTGVIPGANVLTF. The J gene is TRBJ2-6, the V gene TRBV3-1 (or the pseudogene TRBV3-2); TRBD1 matches 7 bases. The CDR3 covers 18 residues. Germline assignment: CDR1 LGHDT and CDR2 YNNKEL (reference sequence). Losses at the gene ends were 8 bases for V and 2 bases for J; bases not matched to a gene: 15.

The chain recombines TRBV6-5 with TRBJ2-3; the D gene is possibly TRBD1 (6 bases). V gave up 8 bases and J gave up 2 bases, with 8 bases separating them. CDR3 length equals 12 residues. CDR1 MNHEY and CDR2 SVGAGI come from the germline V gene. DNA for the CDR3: TGTGCCAGCGAGGGGGTCACAGATACGCAGTATTTT. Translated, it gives CASEGVTDTQYF.

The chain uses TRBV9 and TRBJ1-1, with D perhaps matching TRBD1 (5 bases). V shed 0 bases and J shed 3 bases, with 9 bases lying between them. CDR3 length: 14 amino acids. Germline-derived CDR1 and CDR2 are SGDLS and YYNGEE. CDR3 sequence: CASSVARVDTEAFF. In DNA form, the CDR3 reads TGTGCCAGCAGCGTAGCCAGGGTTGACACTGAAGCTTTCTTT.

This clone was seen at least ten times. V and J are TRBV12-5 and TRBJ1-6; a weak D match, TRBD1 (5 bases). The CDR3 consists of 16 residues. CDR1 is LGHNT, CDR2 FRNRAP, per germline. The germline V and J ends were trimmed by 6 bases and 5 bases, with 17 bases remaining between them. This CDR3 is CASGPLIQGNNSPLHF. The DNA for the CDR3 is TGTGCTAGTGGGCCCCTCATTCAGGGAAATAATTCACCCCTCCACTTT.

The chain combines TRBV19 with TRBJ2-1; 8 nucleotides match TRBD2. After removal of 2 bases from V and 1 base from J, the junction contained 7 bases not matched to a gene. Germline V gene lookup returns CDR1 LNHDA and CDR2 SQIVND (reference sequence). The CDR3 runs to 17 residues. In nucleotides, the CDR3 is TGTGCCAGTAGTATAAACGCCGGGAGGGAATCCTACAATGAGCAGTTCTTC. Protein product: CASSINAGRESYNEQFF.

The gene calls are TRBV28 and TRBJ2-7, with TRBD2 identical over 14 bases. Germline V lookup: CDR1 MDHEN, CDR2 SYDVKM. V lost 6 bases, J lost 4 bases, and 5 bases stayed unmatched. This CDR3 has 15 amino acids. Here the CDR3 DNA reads TGTGCCAGCAGACAGACTAGCGGGAGGGAATACGAGCAGTACTTC. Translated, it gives CASRQTSGREYEQYF.

In DNA, the CDR3 is TGCAGCGTGGGAGGAAACTATGGCTACACCTTC. Translated: CSVGGNYGYTF. The V and J genes are TRBV29-1 and TRBJ1-2; no reliable D call. Germline CDR1 is SQVTM and CDR2 is ANQGSEA. V was cut by 6 bases and J by 2 bases, with 7 bases left in between. The CDR3 totals 11 residues. Full variable domain (missing parts from reference TRBV29-1 and TRBJ1-2): SAVISQKPSRDICQRGTSLTIQCQVDSQVTMMFWYRQQPGQSLTLIATANQGSEATYESGFVIDKFPISRPNLTFSTLTVSNMSPEDSSIYLCSVGGNYGYTFGSGTRLTVV.

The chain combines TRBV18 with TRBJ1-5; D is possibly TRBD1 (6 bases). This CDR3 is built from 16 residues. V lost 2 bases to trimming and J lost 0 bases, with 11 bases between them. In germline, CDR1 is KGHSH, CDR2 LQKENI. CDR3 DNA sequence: TGTGCCAGCTCACCATTTGGACAGTATAGCAATCAGCCCCAGCATTTT. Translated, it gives CASSPFGQYSNQPQHF. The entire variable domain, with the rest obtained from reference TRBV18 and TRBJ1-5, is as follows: NAGVMQNPRHLVRRRGQEARLRCSPMKGHSHVYWYRQLPEEGLKFMVYLQKENIIDESGMPKERFSAEFPKEGPSILRIQQVVRGDSAAYFCASSPFGQYSNQPQHFGDGTRLSIL.

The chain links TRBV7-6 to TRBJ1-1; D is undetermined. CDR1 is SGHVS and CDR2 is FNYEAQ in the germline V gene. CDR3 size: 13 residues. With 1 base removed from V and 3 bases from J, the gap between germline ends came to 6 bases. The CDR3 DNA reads TGTGCCAGCAGCTTAGAGCGGGACACTGAAGCTTTCTTT. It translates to CASSLERDTEAFF.

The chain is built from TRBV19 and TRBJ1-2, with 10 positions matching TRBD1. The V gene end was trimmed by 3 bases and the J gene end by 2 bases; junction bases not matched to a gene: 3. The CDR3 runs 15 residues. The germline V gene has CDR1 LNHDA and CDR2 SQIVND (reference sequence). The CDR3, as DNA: TGTGCCAGTAGTATTATGGGACAGGGGAACTATGGCTACACCTTC. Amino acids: CASSIMGQGNYGYTF. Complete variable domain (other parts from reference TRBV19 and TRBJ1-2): DGGITQSPKYLFRKEGQNVTLSCEQNLNHDAMYWYRQDPGQGLRLIYYSQIVNDFQKGDIAEGYSVSREKKESFPLTVTSAQKNPTAFYLCASSIMGQGNYGYTFGSGTRLTVV.